This entry is about one TCR beta chain. The antigen it binds to is not known. Base qualities are missing; no much larger clone stands one base away. The data originate from a study of blood T cell repertoires in COVID-19 (dated by TCRdb to the early 2020s). Background on the whole study: Samples covering the acute and convalescent phases of COVID-19 were provided by collaborators in the United States, Italy and Spain. The prospective study material was composed of cDNA or gDNA derived from T cells, B-cell-depleted T cells, or PBMCs. The dataset comprised deeply sampled blood TCRbeta repertoires from subjects exposed to, actively infected with, or recovered from COVID-19. The repertoires were released in a freely available public database meant as a resource for research on the immune response to SARS-CoV-2. The samples were drawn from two sources: the first 160 participants of the ongoing ImmuneRACE study, and 1,000 to 1,500 subjects contributed by 6 global collaborators. Nearly every sample came with metadata listing a de-identified subject ID, COVID-19 status, age in years and sex. HLA class I and class II types, where available, came from metadata supplied by the sample provider rather than from assay-based typing. Broader findings and caveats from the paper: How much clinical and demographic metadata was included differed by source and by participant, and the metadata was provided uncurated.

TCRbeta CDR3 regions were amplified from genomic DNA by means of the immunoSEQ Assay, a bias-controlled multiplex PCR. In the paper's pipeline: The number of nucleated cells in each sample was estimated by amplification of reference gene primers within the assay. To quantify the absolute abundance of each unique TCRbeta CDR3 rearrangement, sequence reads were collapsed and filtered. Productive Simpson clonality was computed per sample as the square root of Simpson's diversity index over productive rearrangements. TCRdb provides this immuneACCESS table in a form limited to in-frame rearrangements. Some clones are lacking; in checked studies, under half of them reflect an unresolved V gene, and why the rest are absent is not known. From that table come the V and J calls and clone size; the DNA was used to work out D and trimming. The sample includes hundreds of thousands of clones, with roughly 87% observed a single time. Jointly, the top ten make up more than 8.5% of the sample.

V is cut by 3 bases and J by 0 bases, and the space between the germline ends is 13 bases. According to the germline V gene, CDR1 reads SGDLS and CDR2 reads YYNGEE. The CDR3 sequence holds 16 residues, the cysteine and phenylalanine included. Only CDR3 DNA is held: 48 bases, read in frame from base 1. Participants in the prospective study were enrolled through a virtual design, were aged about 18 to 100 years, and lived in 24 United States geographic areas. Cohort assignment in the prospective study relied on participant-reported clinical history from a screening survey and a study questionnaire. Recovered participants in ImmuneRACE Cohort 3 were defined by two consecutive negative NP/OP PCR tests, clearance by a healthcare professional, or resolution of symptoms. In the prospective study, whole blood, serum and a nasopharyngeal or oropharyngeal swab were collected from each participant by mobile phlebotomists. Participants in the prospective study had the option to provide additional blood draws and questionnaires over an approximately two-month period. Before DNA extraction, prospective study blood samples were shipped either frozen or at room temperature.

This clonotype was obtained from a woman under 30 who had recovered from COVID-19. The chain couples TRBV9 to TRBJ1-3, and perhaps TRBD1 as D gene, on 5 matching bases. Sequencing was carried out using PBMCs or T cells enriched from blood (not recorded which). The nucleotides read TGTGCCAGCAGCGAGTTTATCCAGGGCTCTGGAAACACCATATATTTT. This is translated as CASSEFIQGSGNTIYF.